Listed below are T cell receptor beta chains from one sample, sequenced in a study of vaccination and CD4 T cells after COVID-19. Their antigen targets remain unknown. TCRdb reprocessed the PCR reads via MiXCR and lists one record per CDR3 protein. Counted here are roughly 16,000 distinct CDR3 sequences, 50% to 65% occurring once; the ten biggest clones make up more than 9%. The sequenced sample consisted of CD4+ T cells from blood, cultured in vitro. These receptors all stem from a human donor who had recovered from COVID-19. CDR3s include the opening cysteine and the closing phenylalanine or tryptophan. A D gene is named only where the DNA matches it firmly. Clone size appears in some rows only: once, few, many, or a class for an expanded clone.

size	V	D	J	CDR3	DNA
.	TRBV20-1	TRBD2	TRBJ2-7	CSARDARGLAGYYYEQYF	TGCAGTGCTAGAGATGCTCGGGGATTAGCGGGGTACTACTACGAGCAGTACTTC
few	TRBV24-1	TRBD1	TRBJ2-7	CATSEPRTGDEQYF	TGTGCCACCAGTGAGCCAAGGACAGGGGACGAGCAGTACTTC
.	TRBV7-3	.	TRBJ1-1	CASSLRGRGTEAFF	TGTGCCAGCAGCTTACGCGGCCGGGGCACTGAAGCTTTCTTT
.	TRBV20-1	.	TRBJ2-5	CSASRRETQYF	TGCAGTGCTAGCCGGCGGGAGACCCAGTACTTC
few	TRBV6-1	.	TRBJ2-7	CASRSAGGKVSWEQYF	TGTGCCAGCAGGTCGGCGGGCGGGAAAGTTTCGTGGGAGCAGTACTTC
.	TRBV12-3/TRBV12-4	.	TRBJ2-7	CASSLDVGVPFYEQYF	TGTGCCAGCAGTTTAGATGTCGGGGTCCCTTTTTACGAGCAGTACTTC
medium-sized	TRBV6-2/TRBV6-3	.	TRBJ1-1	CASSNGVTEAFF	TGTGCCAGCAGTAATGGGGTTACTGAAGCTTTCTTT
few	TRBV20-1	.	TRBJ2-6	CSAHPASSANVLTF	TGCAGTGCTCACCCGGCTTCTTCGGCCAACGTCCTGACTTTC
few	TRBV19	.	TRBJ1-6	CASSIGRSYNSPLHF	TGTGCCAGTAGTATAGGGAGGTCCTATAATTCACCCCTCCACTTT
.	TRBV10-2	TRBD1	TRBJ2-7	CASSESGQGGRDEQYF	TGCGCCAGCAGTGAGTCGGGACAGGGTGGTAGAGACGAGCAGTACTTC
few	TRBV6-2/TRBV6-3	.	TRBJ1-5	CASSYGSRYQPQHF	TGTGCCAGCAGTTACGGAAGTCGGTATCAGCCCCAGCATTTT
.	TRBV20-1	.	TRBJ2-1	CSANRGAVMDEQFF	TGCAGTGCAAACCGGGGGGCGGTGATGGATGAGCAGTTCTTC
.	TRBV19	.	TRBJ1-2	CASTPGTANYGYTF	TGTGCCAGTACCCCAGGGACCGCTAACTATGGCTACACCTTC
.	TRBV10-2	.	TRBJ2-7	CASRQTPLYEQYF	TGCGCCAGCAGGCAGACGCCTTTGTACGAGCAGTACTTC
.	TRBV6-5	.	TRBJ1-1	CASSYVRYTEAFF	TGTGCCAGCAGTTACGTAAGGTACACTGAAGCTTTCTTT
.	TRBV7-6	TRBD2	TRBJ2-3	CASSSSLAGGYSTDTQYF	TGTGCCAGCAGCTCGAGTCTTGCGGGAGGATATAGCACAGATACGCAGTATTTT
.	TRBV20-1	TRBD2	TRBJ2-7	CSARDSAAGGTYEQYF	TGCAGTGCTAGAGATTCCGCAGCGGGGGGGACCTACGAGCAGTACTTC
.	TRBV2	TRBD1	TRBJ2-5	CASSATGQETQYF	TGTGCCAGCAGTGCGACAGGGCAAGAGACCCAGTACTTC
once	TRBV12-3/TRBV12-4	.	TRBJ1-1	CASSLVGPNTEAFF	TGTGCCAGCAGTCTTGTGGGGCCCAACACTGAAGCTTTCTTT
.	TRBV7-2	.	TRBJ2-3	CASSAGGDGTDTQYF	TGTGCCAGCAGCGCCGGAGGGGATGGCACAGATACGCAGTATTTT
few	TRBV20-1	TRBD2	TRBJ2-5	CSARAIGTSGVQETQYF	TGCAGTGCTAGAGCGATCGGGACTAGCGGGGTTCAAGAGACCCAGTACTTC
few	TRBV7-9	.	TRBJ1-1	CAGGENTEAFF	TGTGCCGGGGGCGAGAACACTGAAGCTTTCTTT
few	TRBV7-6	TRBD2	TRBJ2-1	CASSPRLAGSEQFF	TGTGCCAGCAGCCCCCGACTAGCGGGCTCTGAGCAGTTCTTC
.	TRBV7-9	.	TRBJ1-4	CASSSTSRDEKLFF	TGTGCCAGCAGCTCGACTAGCCGGGATGAAAAACTGTTTTTT
.	TRBV20-1	.	TRBJ1-1	CSARDRMNTEAFF	TGCAGTGCTAGGGACAGAATGAACACTGAAGCTTTCTTT